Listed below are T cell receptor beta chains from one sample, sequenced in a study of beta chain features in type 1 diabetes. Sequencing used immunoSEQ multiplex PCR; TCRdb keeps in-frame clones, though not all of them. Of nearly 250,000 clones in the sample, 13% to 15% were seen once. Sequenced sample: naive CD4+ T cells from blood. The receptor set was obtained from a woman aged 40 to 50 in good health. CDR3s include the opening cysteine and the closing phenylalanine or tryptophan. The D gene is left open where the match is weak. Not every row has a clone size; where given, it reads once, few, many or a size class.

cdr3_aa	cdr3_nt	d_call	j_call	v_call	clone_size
CASSQSLPGQGKVWQYF	TGCGCCAGCAGTCAATCGTTACCAGGACAGGGGAAGGTCTGGCAGTACTTC	TRBD1	TRBJ2-7	TRBV23-1	many
CASSLEVGQDNEQYF	TGTGCCAGCAGCTTAGAGGTGGGACAGGATAACGAGCAGTACTTC	TRBD1	TRBJ2-7	TRBV11-2	few
CASSQEVSGVYNEQFF	TGCGCCAGCAGCCAAGAGGTTTCAGGGGTCTACAATGAGCAGTTCTTC	-	TRBJ2-1	TRBV4-3	-
CASSPPGHPNEKLFF	TGTGCCAGCTCACCCCCGGGACACCCGAATGAAAAACTGTTTTTT	-	TRBJ1-4	TRBV18	few
CASSPGLAGGIAYEQYF	TGTGCCAGCAGCCCGGGACTAGCGGGGGGGATCGCCTACGAGCAGTACTTC	TRBD2	TRBJ2-7	TRBV7-2	-
CASSQDLGGGTLRATDTQYF	TGCGCCAGCAGCCAAGATCTGGGCGGGGGGACACTAAGAGCCACAGATACGCAGTATTTT	TRBD2	TRBJ2-3	TRBV4-3	-
CASSGGGTSYEQYF	TGTGCCAGTAGCGGGGGGGGTACCTCCTACGAGCAGTACTTC	TRBD2	TRBJ2-7	TRBV19	-
CASSQEGGGAGANVLTF	TGCGCCAGCAGCCAAGAGGGAGGGGGAGCTGGGGCCAACGTCCTGACTTTC	-	TRBJ2-6	TRBV4-1	-
CSVGQGLFQYF	TGCAGCGTTGGACAGGGTTTGTTTCAGTACTTC	TRBD1	TRBJ2-7	TRBV29-1	-
CASSSRQGTGELFF	TGTGCCAGCAGTTCGAGACAGGGTACCGGGGAGCTGTTTTTT	TRBD1	TRBJ2-2	TRBV2	few
CASSSPSGQAARNTIYF	TGTGCCAGCAGTTCGCCCTCTGGACAGGCGGCGAGAAACACCATATATTTT	TRBD1	TRBJ1-3	TRBV27	few
CASSYEERGAAGTQYF	TGTGCCAGCAGTTATGAGGAGCGGGGGGCGGCTGGGACCCAGTACTTC	TRBD2	TRBJ2-5	TRBV6-5	few
CASRLVFQETQYF	TGTGCCAGCAGACTAGTGTTCCAAGAGACCCAGTACTTC	-	TRBJ2-5	TRBV27	-
CASSLWPARGDEQFF	TGTGCCAGCAGCTTATGGCCCGCCCGCGGGGATGAGCAGTTCTTC	-	TRBJ2-1	TRBV5-4	-
CASSQEWEPLRF	TGTGCCAGCAGCCAAGAATGGGAGCCCTTAAGATTC	-	TRBJ2-7	TRBV14	-
CSVARGYGGYTF	TGCAGCGTCGCACGGGGTTATGGAGGCTACACCTTC	-	TRBJ1-2	TRBV29-1	few
CASIGGVVNTEAFF	TGTGCCAGCATTGGGGGGGTAGTGAACACTGAAGCTTTCTTT	-	TRBJ1-1	TRBV27	-
CASSRRTVQETQYF	TGTGCCAGCAGCCGTAGGACAGTCCAAGAGACCCAGTACTTC	-	TRBJ2-5	TRBV6-5	few
CASSGPGQGAYEQYF	TGCGCCAGCAGCGGACCGGGACAGGGGGCCTACGAGCAGTACTTC	TRBD1	TRBJ2-7	TRBV5-1	few
CASSYSILSGNTIYF	TGTGCCAGCAGTTACTCAATCCTCTCTGGAAACACCATATATTTT	-	TRBJ1-3	TRBV6-5	-
CASSSSSSNTQYF	TGTGCTAGCAGCTCGAGTTCGTCTAATACGCAGTATTTT	-	TRBJ2-3	TRBV7-7	-
CASSRAQEETQYF	TGTGCCAGCTCACGGGCCCAGGAAGAGACCCAGTACTTC	-	TRBJ2-5	TRBV18	-
CASIHAGAGNTEAFF	TGTGCCAGTATCCATGCAGGGGCCGGGAACACTGAAGCTTTCTTT	-	TRBJ1-1	TRBV19	-
CASSRQGVTNQPQHF	TGTGCCAGCAGTCGACAGGGGGTTACCAATCAGCCCCAGCATTTT	TRBD1	TRBJ1-5	TRBV2	-
CASRSPGGGLHSNQPQHF	TGTGCCAGTAGAAGCCCCGGAGGGGGACTACATAGCAATCAGCCCCAGCATTTT	-	TRBJ1-5	TRBV19	-
CASSPTANTEAFF	TGCGCCAGCAGCCCGACAGCAAACACTGAAGCTTTCTTT	-	TRBJ1-1	TRBV5-1	few
CASSLAPRGGEKLFF	TGTGCCAGCAGCTTAGCGCCTAGGGGTGGGGAAAAACTGTTTTTT	-	TRBJ1-4	TRBV7-2	few
CASSVGRVRDSGYTF	TGTGCCAGCAGCGTAGGAAGGGTCAGGGACTCTGGCTACACCTTC	-	TRBJ1-2	TRBV9	-
CASSQVGTTQYF	TGCGCCAGCAGCCAAGTTGGGACAACGCAGTATTTT	-	TRBJ2-3	TRBV4-1	few
CASSLGESSNQPQHF	TGTGCCAGCAGCTTGGGGGAGAGTAGCAATCAGCCCCAGCATTTT	-	TRBJ1-5	TRBV5-4	few
CASSLTGGETQYF	TGCGCCAGCAGCTTGACGGGGGGAGAGACCCAGTACTTC	TRBD2	TRBJ2-5	TRBV5-1	few
CASRDRGRGYSNQPQHF	TGTGCCAGTAGGGACAGGGGGAGGGGATACAGCAATCAGCCCCAGCATTTT	TRBD1	TRBJ1-5	TRBV19	-
CASSEYGEPGEQYF	TGTGCCAGCAGTGAATACGGGGAACCCGGCGAGCAGTACTTC	-	TRBJ2-7	TRBV25-1	few
CAGRDREKLFF	TGTGCCGGAAGGGACAGGGAAAAACTGTTTTTT	TRBD1	TRBJ1-4	TRBV9	few
CASSQRPARGHEKLFF	TGTGCCAGCAGCCAACGCCCGGCCAGGGGTCATGAAAAACTGTTTTTT	-	TRBJ1-4	TRBV7-9	few
CASSSRAPGLAFNEQFF	TGTGCCAGCAGCTCAAGGGCTCCGGGACTAGCCTTCAATGAGCAGTTCTTC	TRBD2	TRBJ2-1	TRBV7-8	few
CASSWQVSSYEQYF	TGTGCCAGCAGCTGGCAGGTTAGCTCCTACGAGCAGTACTTC	-	TRBJ2-7	TRBV5-8	-
CASSSRTGYFYEQYF	TGTGCCAGCAGCTCTCGGACAGGGTACTTCTACGAGCAGTACTTC	TRBD1	TRBJ2-7	TRBV7-8	-
CASREAWETQYF	TGTGCCAGCAGAGAGGCATGGGAGACCCAGTACTTC	-	TRBJ2-5	TRBV2	few
CADKQEINYGYTF	TGTGCCGACAAACAGGAGATCAACTATGGCTACACCTTC	-	TRBJ1-2	TRBV2	-
CASSLPGTDTQYF	TGCGCCAGCAGCCTCCCAGGGACAGATACGCAGTATTTT	-	TRBJ2-3	TRBV4-1	few
CASSTGQGGSQPQHF	TGTGCCAGCAGTACCGGACAGGGCGGCAGTCAGCCCCAGCATTTT	TRBD1	TRBJ1-5	TRBV6-5	few
CASRAGGNSPLHF	TGTGCCAGCCGGGCAGGGGGCAATTCACCCCTCCACTTT	TRBD1	TRBJ1-6	TRBV6-1	few
CASSSSPLTNNEQFF	TGTGCCAGTAGTTCCTCTCCGCTAACGAACAATGAGCAGTTCTTC	-	TRBJ2-1	TRBV19	-
CASSYSGGRSGELFF	TGTGCCAGCAGTTACTCCGGGGGGCGGAGCGGGGAGCTGTTTTTT	-	TRBJ2-2	TRBV6-7	-
CASSPQGRGVDGYTF	TGTGCCAGCTCACCACAGGGGAGGGGCGTTGATGGCTACACCTTC	-	TRBJ1-2	TRBV18	-
CASSPDRNYGYTF	TGTGCCAGCAGCCCCGACAGGAACTATGGCTACACCTTC	-	TRBJ1-2	TRBV7-9	many